Listed below are T cell receptor beta chains from one sample, sequenced in a study of T-cell reconstitution after alpha-beta-depleted transplantation in children. TCRdb reanalysed the PCR reads using MiXCR and keeps one entry per CDR3 protein. The sample lists hundreds of thousands of distinct CDR3 sequences, approximately 14% seen once, with approximately 0.8% in the top ten. Sequenced here: PBMCs, sampled before TCRalphabeta/CD19-depleted stem cell transplant. These receptors were collected from a girl between 2 and 10 years old with congenital amegakaryocytic thrombocytopenia, due to receive a stem cell transplant. Each CDR3 is given with its conserved first and last residue. The D gene is left open where the match is weak. The size entry is marked missing in some rows and otherwise reads once, few, many or a size class.

V gene,J gene,D gene,clone size,CDR3 DNA,CDR3 protein
TRBV20-1,TRBJ2-2,NA,NA,TGCAGCGCAAGGAACCCGAACACCGGGGTGCTGTTTTTT,CSARNPNTGVLFF
TRBV20-1,TRBJ1-6,NA,few,TGCAGTGCTAGTTCGGGTGGGCAGCATAATTCACCCCTCCACTTT,CSASSGGQHNSPLHF
TRBV5-1,TRBJ2-7,TRBD2,NA,TGCGCCAGCAGCTTGGGCCTAGCGGAGGCATGGGAGCAGTACTTC,CASSLGLAEAWEQYF
TRBV29-1,TRBJ2-7,NA,many,TGCAGCGTTGAAACGGACGACTACGAGCAGTACTTC,CSVETDDYEQYF
TRBV20-1,TRBJ1-5,NA,NA,TGCAGTGTGGGCAGGGTGGATCAGCCCCAGCATTTT,CSVGRVDQPQHF
TRBV27,TRBJ1-2,NA,NA,TGTGCCAGCAGTTCCTTCTTAAGTGGCTACACCTTC,CASSSFLSGYTF
TRBV4-1,TRBJ2-1,NA,many,TGCGCCAGCAGCCAAGCTCCGAGCTCCTACAATGAGCAGTTCTTC,CASSQAPSSYNEQFF
TRBV19,TRBJ2-7,NA,NA,TGTGCCAGTAGTATTCGGGGTGATTACGAGCAGTACTTC,CASSIRGDYEQYF
TRBV10-2,TRBJ1-4,TRBD1,few,TGCGCCAGCAGGGACAGGGATGTTGAAAAACTGTTTTTT,CASRDRDVEKLFF
TRBV2,TRBJ1-1,NA,many,TGTGCCAGCAGTGAGAGTGGATCCGCTTTCTTT,CASSESGSAFF
TRBV20-1,TRBJ1-1,NA,few,TGCAGTGCCAGACGAGAGAATGAAGCTTTCTTT,CSARRENEAFF
TRBV10-3,TRBJ2-3,TRBD2,many,TGTGCCATCAGGAGGCCGGGACTAGCAGGAAACGATAGCACAGATACGCAGTATTTT,CAIRRPGLAGNDSTDTQYF
TRBV20-1,TRBJ1-2,NA,many,TGCAGTGCTAGACCGAATTCAGAGAACTATGGCTACACCTTC,CSARPNSENYGYTF
TRBV19,TRBJ2-7,NA,few,TGTGCCAGTAGCTGGGACTTACGCTACGAGCAGTACTTC,CASSWDLRYEQYF
TRBV20-1,TRBJ1-4,NA,many,TGCAGTGCTAGAGTTCCCAGGGACGAAAAACTGTTTTTT,CSARVPRDEKLFF
TRBV5-1,TRBJ2-1,TRBD2,NA,TGCGCCAGCAGCTTGGGAAGCGGGAGGGCCTCCAATGAGCAGTTCTTC,CASSLGSGRASNEQFF
TRBV19,TRBJ2-1,NA,NA,TGTGCCAGTACCGACGACCTCAGGGATGAGCAGTTCTTC,CASTDDLRDEQFF
TRBV29-1,TRBJ2-2,NA,many,TGCAGCGTCCACAGGGGAGGGAACGGGGAGCTGTTTTTT,CSVHRGGNGELFF
TRBV5-1,TRBJ2-7,NA,NA,TGCGCCAGCAGCTGGATGAACGAGCAGTACTTC,CASSWMNEQYF
TRBV5-1,TRBJ2-1,TRBD2,many,TGCGCCAGCAGCCTCAGCGGGGGTGAGCAGTTCTTC,CASSLSGGEQFF
TRBV20-1,TRBJ2-7,TRBD2,many,TGCAGTGCTACCTTAGGAGGGTCTAGCGGTATTTACCCCTACGAGCAGTACTTC,CSATLGGSSGIYPYEQYF
TRBV11-2,TRBJ2-7,NA,NA,TGTGCCAGCAGCCCGGTGAGGGCAGAGCAGTACTTC,CASSPVRAEQYF
TRBV5-5,TRBJ1-1,TRBD1,many,TGTGCCAGCAGCTCCGGGACAGGGGTCTTGAACACTGAAGCTTTCTTT,CASSSGTGVLNTEAFF
TRBV5-1,TRBJ2-4,NA,NA,TGCGCCAGCAGCTTGGGAGAGGAGCCAAACATTCAGTACTTC,CASSLGEEPNIQYF
TRBV12-3/TRBV12-4,TRBJ2-1,TRBD2,few,TGTGCCAGCTGTTTAGGTCCGGGAAAACCGACTAGCGGGGGAAATGAGCAGTTCTTC,CASCLGPGKPTSGGNEQFF